This T cell receptor (beta chain) came from a study of blood T cell repertoires in COVID-19. In the study overall: Researchers got acute and convalescent COVID-19 samples from the United States, Italy and Spain. The analysed material was cDNA or gDNA that came from T cells, B-cell-depleted T cells, or PBMCs.

This CDR3 is built from 15 residues. CDR1 is SGDLS and CDR2 is YYNGEE in the germline V gene. Trimming cost V 5 bases and J 2 bases, with 13 bases left between them. In the source study's methods: Amplification with reference gene primers provided the estimates of nucleated cell counts. Profiled with immunoSEQ multiplex PCR; TCRdb holds only in-frame clones, not every one. V and J calls and clone size follow that table, whereas D and trimming were derived from the DNA. Of about 26,000 clones in the sample, roughly 82% were seen once. This clonotype was obtained from an older man with active or convalescent COVID-19. The V gene is TRBV9, the J gene TRBJ1-4; D is possibly TRBD1 (6 bases). The sample consisted of peripheral blood. The CDR3 bases are TGTGCCAGCAGAAAGGGGCAGGGGACTAATGAAAAACTGTTTTTT. As protein: CASRKGQGTNEKLFF.